This TCR beta chain is drawn from a study of blood T cell repertoires in COVID-19. Germline-derived CDR1 and CDR2 are SGHNT and YYREEE (reference sequence). The CDR3 sequence is 16 residues long. Trimming took 4 bases from V and 1 from J, leaving 16 bases between them. Measured with immunoSEQ multiplex PCR; TCRdb has only the in-frame clones, and not every one. The data contain 110,000 to 150,000 clones, about nine tenths of them singletons. This TCR derives from a man aged 45-65 years with active or convalescent COVID-19. Sequencing was carried out using peripheral blood. The rearrangement joins TRBV5-4 to TRBJ2-3, with a tentative D call TRBD2 (6 bases). The CDR3: CASSLDDWEGTDTQYF. DNA for the CDR3: TGTGCCAGCAGCCTCGATGACTGGGAGGGCACAGATACGCAGTATTTT.